This paragraph reports one TCR beta chain. No antigen is known for it. The data derive from a study of beta chain features in type 1 diabetes. Whole-study results and caveats: Whether HLA type affects TCRB rearrangement stayed undetermined in the present work. There were fewer insertions and more deletions at the VDJ junctions of type 1 diabetes patients. Shorter TCRB CDR3s, moderately but significantly so, marked every one of the four CD4+ subsets in Type 1 diabetes patients.

Every isolated RNA sample was fully reverse transcribed, so sequencing captured expressed TCRB transcripts. Produced via immunoSEQ multiplex PCR; TCRdb's table is partial and in-frame only. The data show a few hundred thousand clones, roughly 16% seen once. This CDR3 contains 15 residues. Trimming removed 1 base at V and 7 bases at J, with 15 bases between. CDR1 SGHRS and CDR2 YFSETQ come from the germline V gene. Using CD45RO/CCR7/CD25/CD127/CD95/CD27, CD4+ naive, central memory, regulatory and stem cell-like memory cells were sorted. The chain recombines TRBV5-1 with TRBJ2-1; D gene ambiguous. The source of this sequence is a man younger than 40 with type 1 diabetes. Source material: naive CD4+ T cells from blood. Here the CDR3 reads CASSLSMSMGNEQFF. CDR3 DNA: TGCGCCAGCAGCTTGTCCATGTCTATGGGGAATGAGCAGTTCTTC. Based on the CDR3 plus reference TRBV5-1 and TRBJ2-1, the full variable domain is KAGVTQTPRYLIKTRGQQVTLSCSPISGHRSVSWYQQTPGQGLQFLFEYFSETQRNKGNFPGRFSGRQFSNSRSEMNVSTLELGDSALYLCASSLSMSMGNEQFFGPGTRLTVL.